This T cell receptor beta chain comes out of a study of blood T cells in healthy people across ages. General study points: Strong correlation was found linking TCR beta diversity to naive T cell percentage.

Each sample provided at least 6 micrograms of extracted total RNA. V dropped 5 bases and J dropped 14 bases, with 16 bases sitting between them. The CDR3 length is 12 residues. Per germline, CDR1 MNHEY and CDR2 SVGEGT. This clonotype was seen a few times. The antigen is unknown. A J-beta primer mix and a sample-barcoded 5' primer were used in a second PCR of about 7 to 12 cycles. Through a template-switch adaptor with 12 random nucleotides, each cDNA molecule received a tag. TCRdb passed the 5' RACE reads through MiXCR, listing each CDR3 protein once. The table has roughly 800,000 distinct CDR3 sequences, around a quarter seen once; the top ten hold 9.4%. These sequences were also reported in another study, on T cells of mothers and their children.

The rearrangement uses TRBV6-2 or TRBV6-3 and TRBJ2-1, with D perhaps TRBD2 (6 bases). The source is a boy between 10 and 17 years old in good health. The sample taken for sequencing was blood. The CDR3 DNA reads as TGTGCCAGCAGTCCGGGAGAGGGAGCTAAGTTCTTC. Translation gives CASSPGEGAKFF.